This TCR beta chain was obtained from a study of blood T cell repertoires in COVID-19. The wider study: Donors in the United States, Italy and Spain gave samples during acute or convalescent COVID-19. Sources were T cells, B-cell-depleted T cells, or PBMCs; the material itself was cDNA or gDNA.

The CDR3 length is 14 residues. Trimming shortened V by 5 bases and J by 4 bases, and 15 bases separated the two germline ends. Germline loops: CDR1 SGHNT, CDR2 YENEEA. As processed by the authors: Quantification of nucleated cells was approximated via reference gene primer amplification. The table came from immunoSEQ multiplex PCR; TCRdb's copy has only in-frame clones and leaves some out. From that table come the V and J calls and clone size; the DNA was used to work out D and trimming. The sample records approximately 210,000 clones, approximately 85% being singletons. In its sample, this clone was seen a few times.

The sequenced material came from peripheral blood. J is TRBJ2-7 and V is TRBV11-3; a possible D gene is TRBD2 (6 bases). This clonotype originated in a woman aged 45-60 years with active or convalescent COVID-19. CDR3 residues: CASSPPGLPYEQYF. The CDR3 nucleotides are TGTGCCAGCAGCCCACCGGGACTTCCATACGAGCAGTACTTC.